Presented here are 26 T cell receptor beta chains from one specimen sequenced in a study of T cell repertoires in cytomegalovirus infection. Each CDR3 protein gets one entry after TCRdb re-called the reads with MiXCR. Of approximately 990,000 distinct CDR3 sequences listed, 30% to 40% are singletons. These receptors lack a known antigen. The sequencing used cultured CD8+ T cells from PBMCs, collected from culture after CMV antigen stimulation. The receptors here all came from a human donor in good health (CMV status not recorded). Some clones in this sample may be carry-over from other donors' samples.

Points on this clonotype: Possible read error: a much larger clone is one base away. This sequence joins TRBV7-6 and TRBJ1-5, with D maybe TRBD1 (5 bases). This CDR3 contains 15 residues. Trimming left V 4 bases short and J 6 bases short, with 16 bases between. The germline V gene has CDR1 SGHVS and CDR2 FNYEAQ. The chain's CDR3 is CASSWGPGEAQPQHF. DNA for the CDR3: TGTGCCAGCAGCTGGGGACCGGGGGAAGCTCAGCCCCAGCATTTT. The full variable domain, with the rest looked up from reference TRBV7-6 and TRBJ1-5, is GAGVSQSPRYKVTKRGQDVALRCDPISGHVSLYWYRQALGQGPEFLTYFNYEAQQDKSGLPNDRFSAERPEGSISTLTIQRTEQRDSAMYRCASSWGPGEAQPQHFGDGTRLSIL.

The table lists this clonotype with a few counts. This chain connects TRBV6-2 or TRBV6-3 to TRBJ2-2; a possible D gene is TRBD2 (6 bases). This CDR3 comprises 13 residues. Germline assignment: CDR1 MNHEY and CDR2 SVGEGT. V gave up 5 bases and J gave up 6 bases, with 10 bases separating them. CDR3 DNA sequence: TGTGCCAGCAGTCCCCGGGGGTCCGGGGAGCTGTTTTTT. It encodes CASSPRGSGELFF.

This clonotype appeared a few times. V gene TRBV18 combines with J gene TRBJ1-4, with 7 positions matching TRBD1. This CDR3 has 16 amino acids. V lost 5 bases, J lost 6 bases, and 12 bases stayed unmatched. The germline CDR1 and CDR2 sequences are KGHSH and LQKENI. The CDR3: CASSTRTGAGDEKLFF. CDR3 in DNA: TGTGCCAGCTCAACACGGACAGGCGCAGGCGATGAAAAACTGTTTTTT.

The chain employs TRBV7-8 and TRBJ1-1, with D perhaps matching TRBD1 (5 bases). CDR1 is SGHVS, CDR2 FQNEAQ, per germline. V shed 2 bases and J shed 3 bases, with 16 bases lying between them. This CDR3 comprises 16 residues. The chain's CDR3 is CASSLRGVTRDTEAFF. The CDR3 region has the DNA TGTGCCAGCAGCTTACGAGGAGTCACCAGGGACACTGAAGCTTTCTTT.

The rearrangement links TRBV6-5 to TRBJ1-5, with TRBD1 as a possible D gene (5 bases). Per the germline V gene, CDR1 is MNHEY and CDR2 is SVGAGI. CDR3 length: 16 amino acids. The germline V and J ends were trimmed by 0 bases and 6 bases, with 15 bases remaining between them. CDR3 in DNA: TGTGCCAGCAGTTACTCCCGGCACGCCGGGGGTCAGCCCCAGCATTTT. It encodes CASSYSRHAGGQPQHF.

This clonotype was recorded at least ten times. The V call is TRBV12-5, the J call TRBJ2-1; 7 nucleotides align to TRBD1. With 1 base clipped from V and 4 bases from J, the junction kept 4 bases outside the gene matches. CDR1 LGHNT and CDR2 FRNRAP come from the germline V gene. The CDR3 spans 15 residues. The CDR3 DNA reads TGTGCTAGTGGTTTGGGGGGACAGTCTTACAATGAGCAGTTCTTC. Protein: CASGLGGQSYNEQFF.

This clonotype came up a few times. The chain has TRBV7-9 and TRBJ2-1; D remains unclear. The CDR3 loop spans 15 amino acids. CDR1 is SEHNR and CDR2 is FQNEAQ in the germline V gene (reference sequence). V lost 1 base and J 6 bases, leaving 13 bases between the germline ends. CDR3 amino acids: CASSLDPLGSNEQFF. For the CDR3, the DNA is TGTGCCAGCAGCTTAGACCCTTTGGGATCCAATGAGCAGTTCTTC.

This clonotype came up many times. CDR3 in DNA: TGTGCCAGCAGCTCCCTAAACTATGGCTACACCTTC. It encodes CASSSLNYGYTF. The rearrangement links TRBV7-2 to TRBJ1-2, with unresolved D. Germline V lookup: CDR1 SGHTA, CDR2 FQGNSA. The germline V and J ends were trimmed by 4 bases and 2 bases, with 5 bases remaining between them. This CDR3 contains 12 residues.

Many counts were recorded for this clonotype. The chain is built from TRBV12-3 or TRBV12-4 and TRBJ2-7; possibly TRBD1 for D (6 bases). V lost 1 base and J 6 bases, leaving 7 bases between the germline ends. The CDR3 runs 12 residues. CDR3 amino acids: CASSLDRVEQYF. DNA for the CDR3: TGTGCCAGCAGTTTAGACAGGGTCGAGCAGTACTTC.

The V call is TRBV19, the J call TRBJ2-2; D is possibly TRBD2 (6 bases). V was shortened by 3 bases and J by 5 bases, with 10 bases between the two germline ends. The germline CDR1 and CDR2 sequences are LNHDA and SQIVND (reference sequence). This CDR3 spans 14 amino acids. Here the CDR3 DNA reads TGTGCCAGTAGTATCCTGGAGGGTACCGGGGAGCTGTTTTTT. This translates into CASSILEGTGELFF.

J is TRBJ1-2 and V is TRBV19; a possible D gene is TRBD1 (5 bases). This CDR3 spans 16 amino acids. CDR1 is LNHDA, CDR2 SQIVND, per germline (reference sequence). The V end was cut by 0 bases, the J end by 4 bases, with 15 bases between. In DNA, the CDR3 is TGTGCCAGTAGTATAGATCTATTCGGGGCCCTCTATGGCTACACCTTC. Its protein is CASSIDLFGALYGYTF.

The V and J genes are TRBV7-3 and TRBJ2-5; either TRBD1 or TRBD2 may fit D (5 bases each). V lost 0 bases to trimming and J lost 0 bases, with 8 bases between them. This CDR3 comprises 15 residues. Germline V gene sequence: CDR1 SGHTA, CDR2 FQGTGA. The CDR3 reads CASSLTGTDQETQYF. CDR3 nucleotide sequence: TGTGCCAGCAGCTTAACAGGGACCGACCAAGAGACCCAGTACTTC.

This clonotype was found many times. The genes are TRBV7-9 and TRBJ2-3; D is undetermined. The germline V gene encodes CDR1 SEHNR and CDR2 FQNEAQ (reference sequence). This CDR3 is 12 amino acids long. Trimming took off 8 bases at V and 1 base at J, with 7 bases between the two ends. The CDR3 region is CASVRGTDTQYF. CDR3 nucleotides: TGTGCCAGCGTACGGGGCACAGATACGCAGTATTTT.

This chain's CDR3 is CASSELRPPLGTLHF. The CDR3 DNA sequence: TGCGCCAGCAGTGAATTACGTCCTCCCCTCGGGACCCTCCACTTT. This rearrangement joins TRBV10-1 to TRBJ1-6, with D uncertain. V lost 3 bases, J lost 14 bases, and 20 bases lay in between. Germline loops: CDR1 WNHNN, CDR2 SYGVQD (reference sequence). The CDR3 is 15 residues long.

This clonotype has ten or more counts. CDR3 in DNA: TGTGCCAGCAGCCGCGGACTGCTCATGAACACTGAAGCTTTCTTT. Protein product: CASSRGLLMNTEAFF. The chain is built from TRBV7-2 and TRBJ1-1, with unresolved D. CDR1 and CDR2 from the germline V gene are SGHTA and FQGNSA. Trimming stripped 5 bases from V and 0 bases from J, with 13 bases between. CDR3 length: 15 residues.

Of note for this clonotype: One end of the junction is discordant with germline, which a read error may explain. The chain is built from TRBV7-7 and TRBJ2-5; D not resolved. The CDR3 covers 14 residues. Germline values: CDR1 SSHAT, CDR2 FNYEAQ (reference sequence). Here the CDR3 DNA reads TGTGCTAGCAGCTTCAAGGGTCCCCAAGAGACCCAGTACTTC. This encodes CASSFKGPQETQYF.

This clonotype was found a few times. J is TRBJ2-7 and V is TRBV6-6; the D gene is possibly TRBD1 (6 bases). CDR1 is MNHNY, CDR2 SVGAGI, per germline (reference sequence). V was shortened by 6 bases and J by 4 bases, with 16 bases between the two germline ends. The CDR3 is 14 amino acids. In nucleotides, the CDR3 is TGTGCCAGCAGCTGGGGGTCAGGGGTTTACGAGCAGTACGTC. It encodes CASSWGSGVYEQYV.

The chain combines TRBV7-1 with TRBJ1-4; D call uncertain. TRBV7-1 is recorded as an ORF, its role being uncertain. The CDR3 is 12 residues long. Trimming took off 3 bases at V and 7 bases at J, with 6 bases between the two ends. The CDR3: CASSSRFEKLFF. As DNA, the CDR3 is TGTGCCAGCAGCTCGAGATTTGAAAAACTGTTTTTT.

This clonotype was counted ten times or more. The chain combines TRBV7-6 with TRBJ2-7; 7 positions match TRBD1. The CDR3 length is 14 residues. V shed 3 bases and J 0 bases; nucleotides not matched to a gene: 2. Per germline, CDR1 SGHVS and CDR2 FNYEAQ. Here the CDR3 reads CASSFRDSSYEQYF. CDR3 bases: TGTGCCAGCAGCTTCCGGGACAGCTCCTACGAGCAGTACTTC.

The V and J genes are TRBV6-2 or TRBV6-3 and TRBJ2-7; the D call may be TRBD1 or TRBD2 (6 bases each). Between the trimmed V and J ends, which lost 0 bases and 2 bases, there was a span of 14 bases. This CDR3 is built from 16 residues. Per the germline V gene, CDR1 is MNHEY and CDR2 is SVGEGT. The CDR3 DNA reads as TGTGCCAGCAGTTACTCGAGGGGGGCTCGGACCTACGAGCAGTACGTC. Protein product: CASSYSRGARTYEQYV.

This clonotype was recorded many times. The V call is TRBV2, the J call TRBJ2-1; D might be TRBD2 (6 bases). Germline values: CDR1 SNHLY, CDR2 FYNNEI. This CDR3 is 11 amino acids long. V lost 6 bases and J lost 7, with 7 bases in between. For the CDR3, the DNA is TGTGCCAGCAGGAGCGGGAATGAGCAGTTCTTC. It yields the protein CASRSGNEQFF.

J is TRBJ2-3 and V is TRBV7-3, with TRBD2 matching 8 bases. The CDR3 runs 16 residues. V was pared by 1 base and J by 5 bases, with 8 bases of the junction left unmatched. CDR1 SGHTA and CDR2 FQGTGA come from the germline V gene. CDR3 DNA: TGTGCCAGCAGCTTAATTCGCGGGGGGCGGGTAGATACGCAGTATTTT. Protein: CASSLIRGGRVDTQYF.

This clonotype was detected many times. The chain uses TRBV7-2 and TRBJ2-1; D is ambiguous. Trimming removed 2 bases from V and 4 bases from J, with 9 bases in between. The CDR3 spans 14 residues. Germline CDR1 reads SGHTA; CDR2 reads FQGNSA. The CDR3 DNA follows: TGTGCCAGCAGCTTATCTGAACTGTACAATGAGCAGTTCTTC. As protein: CASSLSELYNEQFF.

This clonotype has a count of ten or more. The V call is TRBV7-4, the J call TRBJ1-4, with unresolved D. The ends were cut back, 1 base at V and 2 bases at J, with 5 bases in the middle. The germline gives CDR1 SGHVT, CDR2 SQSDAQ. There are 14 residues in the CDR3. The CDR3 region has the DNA TGTGCCAGCAGCTTAGTTGGGACTAATGAAAAACTGTTTTTT. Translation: CASSLVGTNEKLFF. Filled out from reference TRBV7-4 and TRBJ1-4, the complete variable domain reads GAGVSQSPRYKVAKRGRDVALRCDSISGHVTLYWYRQTLGQGSEVLTYSQSDAQRDKSGRPSGRFSAERPERSVSTLKIQRTEQGDSAVYLCASSLVGTNEKLFFGSGTQLSVL.

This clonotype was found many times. The CDR3 bases are TGTGCCAGCCTAATACAGGGGTCTGAAGCTTTCTTT. Its translation: CASLIQGSEAFF. The chain uses TRBV5-4 and TRBJ1-1; the match to TRBD1 covers 7 bases. CDR1 is SGHNT and CDR2 is YYREEE in the germline V gene (reference sequence). This CDR3 region has 12 residues. Trimming cost V 7 bases and J 6 bases; bases outside gene matches: 6.

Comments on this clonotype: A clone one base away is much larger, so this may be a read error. DNA of the CDR3: TGTGCCAGCAGTTACACCCATACGGAACCGAACACCGGGAAGCTGTTTTTT. It translates to CASSYTHTEPNTGKLFF. The chain joins TRBV6-2 or TRBV6-3 to TRBJ2-2; D is perhaps TRBD2 (5 bases). In germline, CDR1 is MNHEY, CDR2 SVGEGT. This CDR3 has 17 amino acids.